The 9 T cell receptor beta chains listed next were all sequenced from one sample in a study of shared T cell receptors in the human thymus. Assay used: immunoSEQ multiplex PCR; TCRdb lists only in-frame clones, some missing. Here the sample spans 600,000 or so clones, about 89% being singletons. These data were likewise used in another study, on human thymus T cells.

Sequenced material: thymocytes. The source is a boy under three years old with a congenital heart defect.

A few counts support this clone. Other DNA variants within this sample encode the same CDR3. This chain connects TRBV7-9 to TRBJ2-1; 8 nucleotides align to TRBD1. Germline V lookup: CDR1 SEHNR, CDR2 FQNEAQ (reference sequence). This CDR3 spans 15 amino acids. Unmatched junction bases numbered 4, after V lost 6 bases and J lost 0 bases. The CDR3 reads CASSSGTGSYNEQFF. The CDR3, as DNA: TGTGCCAGCAGTTCTGGGACAGGCTCCTACAATGAGCAGTTCTTC. The full variable domain, rest sourced from reference TRBV7-9 and TRBJ2-1, is DTGVSQNPRHKITKRGQNVTFRCDPISEHNRLYWYRQTLGQGPEFLTYFQNEAQLEKSRLLSDRFSAERPKGSFSTLEIQRTEQGDSAMYLCASSSGTGSYNEQFFGPGTRLTVL.

CDR3 in DNA: TGTGCCAGCAGTTACCGGGACAGGGGCTACGAGCAGTACTTC. Translating gives CASSYRDRGYEQYF. The chain employs TRBV28 and TRBJ2-7; 10 bases map to TRBD1. This CDR3 is built from 14 residues. Trimming at V came to 4 bases and at J to 3 bases, leaving 3 bases not matched to a gene. The V gene's germline CDR1 is MDHEN and CDR2 SYDVKM.

This chain links TRBV5-8 with TRBJ1-6; D unresolved. Germline-derived CDR1 and CDR2 are SGHTS and YDEGEE. V gave up 2 bases and J gave up 8 bases, with 11 bases separating them. CDR3 size: 14 residues. The CDR3 bases are TGTGCCAGCAGCTTTCTACAGCGGTATTCACCCCTCCACTTT. The encoded protein is CASSFLQRYSPLHF.

The chain is built from TRBV28 and TRBJ2-2; 10 bases match TRBD2. With V trimmed by 6 bases and J by 3 bases, 4 bases remained unmatched. Germline values: CDR1 MDHEN, CDR2 SYDVKM. There are 15 residues in the CDR3. CDR3 DNA: TGTGCCAGCAGCAGGGGACTAGCGTACACCGGGGAGCTGTTTTTT. Encoded protein: CASSRGLAYTGELFF.

The V call is TRBV14, the J call TRBJ2-6, with a tentative D call TRBD2 (6 bases). Germline CDR1 and CDR2: SGHDN and FVKESK. Deletions cut 0 bases from V and 0 bases from J, with 12 bases between. CDR3 length: 18 residues. In DNA form, the CDR3 reads TGTGCCAGCAGCCAAGATCGGGGGTTGGACTCTGGGGCCAACGTCCTGACTTTC. It specifies CASSQDRGLDSGANVLTF.

The chain uses TRBV20-1 and TRBJ1-1; no clear D gene. Germline loops: CDR1 DFQATT, CDR2 SNEGSKA (reference sequence). V dropped 5 bases and J dropped 3 bases, with 7 bases sitting between them. The CDR3 is 11 amino acids. The chain's CDR3 is CSAPRDTEAFF. In DNA, the CDR3 is TGCAGTGCTCCTCGGGACACTGAAGCTTTCTTT.

The V call is TRBV11-2, the J call TRBJ2-7; TRBD2 might be the D (6 bases). The germline CDR1 and CDR2 sequences are SGHAT and FQNNGV. The CDR3 loop spans 12 amino acids. The V and J ends lost 4 bases and 3 bases respectively, with 7 bases between them. The CDR3 loop is CASSWGVYEQYF. The CDR3 DNA follows: TGTGCCAGCAGCTGGGGGGTCTACGAGCAGTACTTC.

The chain recombines TRBV4-3 with TRBJ1-6; D unresolved. The CDR3 loop spans 16 amino acids. Trimming took off 1 base at V and 6 bases at J, with 13 bases between the two ends. CDR1 LGHNA and CDR2 YSLEER come from the germline V gene. CDR3 residues: CASSQVGGQTNSPLHF. In DNA, the CDR3 is TGCGCCAGCAGCCAAGTAGGCGGTCAGACTAATTCACCCCTCCACTTT.

The chain has TRBV30 and TRBJ2-5, with 8 bases aligning to TRBD1. The CDR3 runs to 13 residues. CDR1 and CDR2 (germline): GTSNPN, SVGIG (reference sequence). After removal of 5 bases from V and 1 base from J, the junction contained 3 bases not matched to a gene. CDR3 loop: CAWGGQAQETQYF. Here the CDR3 DNA reads TGTGCCTGGGGGGGACAGGCCCAAGAGACCCAGTACTTC.